This T cell receptor beta chain was profiled in a study of blood T cell repertoires in COVID-19. V lost 6 bases and J 5 bases, leaving 16 bases between the germline ends. Looked up from germline, CDR1 is LNHDA and CDR2 is SQIVND (reference sequence). The CDR3 runs 14 residues. Per the authors' pipeline: Reference gene primers were amplified, and this amplification served to estimate nucleated cell counts. TCRdb's table, derived via immunoSEQ multiplex PCR, lists solely in-frame clones and lacks some. From that table come the V and J calls and clone size; the DNA was used to work out D and trimming. The sample has roughly 64,000 clones; around 84% are singletons.

Sequenced material: peripheral blood. The receptor's source is a man aged 50-59 years with active COVID-19. The chain has TRBV19 and TRBJ2-5, with a tentative D call TRBD2 (5 bases). CDR3 nucleotides: TGTGCCAGTAGCAGATGGGAAGGCGGGGAGACCCAGTACTTC. Its translation: CASSRWEGGETQYF.